This T cell receptor (beta chain) derives from a study of blood T cell repertoires in COVID-19. The CDR3 runs 14 residues. Germline V CDR1 and CDR2: SGDLS, YYNGEE. V dropped 7 bases and J dropped 2 bases, with 14 bases sitting between them. The table came from immunoSEQ multiplex PCR; TCRdb's copy has only in-frame clones and leaves some out. The sample contains around 55,000 clones, around nine tenths of which appear only once. This sequence was found in a human donor with active COVID-19. The donor label of this sample is uncertain. The V call is TRBV9, the J call TRBJ2-3, with D possibly matching TRBD2 (6 bases). Sequenced sample: peripheral blood. The CDR3, as DNA: TGTGCCAGCGGGAGAGCGGGCCCCACAGATACGCAGTATTTT. Translating gives CASGRAGPTDTQYF.